Shown below are 28 T cell receptor beta chains from a single sample sequenced in a study of T cell responses to AZD1222 COVID-19 vaccine. Some clones are missing from TCRdb's copy, which holds only in-frame ones; the method was immunoSEQ multiplex PCR. This table holds about 100,000 clones, 85% to 90% found once. The specimen was peripheral blood, collected on day 0 of AZD1222 vaccination. Receptors originate from an adult in good health.

The chain uses TRBV4-1 and TRBJ1-1, with D maybe TRBD1 (5 bases). CDR1 is MGHRA, CDR2 YSYEKL, per germline. V dropped 1 base and J dropped 5 bases, with 8 bases sitting between them. This CDR3 contains 13 residues. The CDR3 spells CASSQARGTEAFF. The CDR3 coding sequence is TGCGCCAGCAGCCAAGCTCGGGGGACTGAAGCTTTCTTT.

This clone was seen just once. The rearrangement joins TRBV5-5 to TRBJ1-1; no clear D gene. The CDR3 covers 12 residues. CDR1 and CDR2 from the germline V gene are SGHKS and YYEKEE (reference sequence). Trimming cost V 2 bases and J 5 bases, with 7 bases left between them. CDR3 nucleotides: TGTGCCAGCAGCTTAGCAGATACTGAAGCTTTCTTT. Amino acids: CASSLADTEAFF.

The rearrangement links TRBV7-2 to TRBJ2-7, with D perhaps TRBD2 (6 bases). This CDR3 comprises 15 residues. Germline V gene sequence: CDR1 SGHTA, CDR2 FQGNSA. Trimming cost V 6 bases and J 2 bases, with 17 bases left between them. The chain's CDR3 is CASSRNPGAPYEQYF. CDR3 DNA: TGTGCCAGCAGTCGTAACCCGGGAGCTCCCTACGAGCAGTACTTC.

The rearrangement uses TRBV19 and TRBJ2-2, with 7 bases lining up with TRBD2. The CDR3 is 17 residues long. Trimming cost V 3 bases and J 1 base; bases outside gene matches: 8. Per germline, CDR1 LNHDA and CDR2 SQIVND (reference sequence). As DNA, the CDR3 is TGTGCCAGTAGTATCTCTCCGTGGGGGGGGAACACCGGGGAGCTGTTTTTT. This gives the protein CASSISPWGGNTGELFF.

The rearrangement joins TRBV23-1 to TRBJ2-7; D is unclear. TRBV23-1 is an open reading frame whose function is uncertain. The CDR3 totals 13 residues. V was shortened by 4 bases and J by 5 bases, with 12 bases between the two germline ends. CDR3 loop: CASSRRSYDEQYF. The CDR3 DNA follows: TGCGCCAGCAGTCGTAGGTCCTACGACGAGCAGTACTTC.

The chain carries TRBV19 and TRBJ2-2; D gene ambiguous. V lost 3 bases and J lost 7, with 15 bases in between. The length of the CDR3 is 15 residues. Germline values: CDR1 LNHDA, CDR2 SQIVND (reference sequence). In DNA, the CDR3 is TGTGCCAGTAGTATCGGCACTATTGGAGTCGGGGAGCTGTTTTTT. It encodes CASSIGTIGVGELFF.

This clone was seen a single time. The V and J genes are TRBV29-1 and TRBJ1-1, with TRBD1 as a possible D gene (6 bases). V shed 3 bases and J shed 4 bases, with 12 bases lying between them. The CDR3 is 13 amino acids. Germline V CDR1 and CDR2: SQVTM, ANQGSEA. CDR3 loop: CSVDRGGFTEAFF. The DNA for the CDR3 is TGCAGCGTTGACAGGGGTGGATTCACTGAAGCTTTCTTT. Full variable domain (missing parts from reference TRBV29-1 and TRBJ1-1): SAVISQKPSRDICQRGTSLTIQCQVDSQVTMMFWYRQQPGQSLTLIATANQGSEATYESGFVIDKFPISRPNLTFSTLTVSNMSPEDSSIYLCSVDRGGFTEAFFGQGTRLTVV.

This rearrangement joins TRBV21-1 to TRBJ1-2; the table calls TRBD1, which could not be checked here. TRBV21-1 is a known pseudogene. The CDR3 is 16 residues long. This CDR3 is CASSKTPTGSNYGYTF. The CDR3 region has the DNA TGTGCCAGCAGCAAAACCCCGACAGGGTCTAACTATGGCTACACCTTC.

The chain uses TRBV5-1 and TRBJ1-4; D may be TRBD1 (5 bases). Trimming cost V 7 bases and J 3 bases, with 13 bases left between them. CDR1 and CDR2 from the germline V gene are SGHRS and YFSETQ. This CDR3 comprises 14 residues. The DNA for the CDR3 is TGCGCCAGCGCGGGGACCTCGGCTAATGAAAAACTGTTTTTT. Its protein is CASAGTSANEKLFF.

The chain carries TRBV18 and TRBJ1-1, with D hard to call. Germline CDR1 and CDR2: KGHSH and LQKENI. The V end lost 1 base, the J end lost 1 base, and 13 bases lay between the germline ends. The CDR3 runs to 16 residues. The DNA of the CDR3 is TGTGCCAGCTCACCACTTCTCACCGTTAGGAACACTGAAGCTTTCTTT. This codes for CASSPLLTVRNTEAFF.

V is TRBV4-1 and J is TRBJ2-7; 11 bases are a match to TRBD2. Trimming removed 3 bases from V and 3 bases from J; junction bases left unmatched: 7. The CDR3 consists of 16 residues. Germline CDR1 MGHRA, CDR2 YSYEKL. The DNA for the CDR3 is TGCGCCAGCAGCCAGGCCCCGGGACTAGCGGACTACGAGCAGTACTTC. Translation gives CASSQAPGLADYEQYF.

This sequence joins TRBV6-1 and TRBJ1-4, with D unclear. Germline V lookup: CDR1 MNHNS, CDR2 SASEGT. With 2 bases removed from V and 14 bases from J, the gap between germline ends came to 9 bases. The CDR3 covers 11 residues. The DNA of the CDR3 is TGTGCCAGCAGTGAACCTACCGTTCTGTTTTTT. Protein: CASSEPTVLFF.

This sequence joins TRBV30 and TRBJ1-2, with D possibly being TRBD1 (6 bases). Trimming removed 4 bases from V and 3 bases from J, with 12 bases in between. Looked up from germline, CDR1 is GTSNPN and CDR2 is SVGIG (reference sequence). The CDR3 is made up of 13 amino acids. The CDR3 loop reads CAWNKGQHYGYTF. DNA of the CDR3: TGTGCCTGGAATAAAGGACAGCACTATGGCTACACCTTC.

The chain uses TRBV12-3 or TRBV12-4 and TRBJ1-2; the match to TRBD1 covers 7 bases. J was trimmed by 7 bases and V by 6 bases; bases with no gene match: 8. CDR3 length: 13 amino acids. The CDR3 DNA reads TGTGCCAGCAGGGATAACAACAGGGGTGGCTACACCTTC. It translates to CASRDNNRGGYTF.

V is TRBV5-1 and J is TRBJ2-7; TRBD2 is a possible D gene (6 bases). CDR1 SGHRS and CDR2 YFSETQ come from the germline V gene. Trimming took off 4 bases at V and 5 bases at J, with 19 bases between the two ends. The CDR3 has 15 amino acids. The CDR3 DNA reads TGCGCCAGCAGCCCCGGTGGGACTGGGTGGGACGAGCAGTACTTC. Translated: CASSPGGTGWDEQYF.

About this clone: One end of the junction fails to match germline, which may point to a read error. The gene calls are TRBV3-1 (or the pseudogene TRBV3-2) and TRBJ1-2; 7 nucleotides line up with TRBD1. The germline gives CDR1 LGHDT, CDR2 YNNKEL (reference sequence). The CDR3 extends over 18 amino acids. The CDR3 nucleotides are TGTGCCAGCAGTCCACCCTCAGGTTATTTTACAGGGGACTACGGCTACACCTTC. Translated: CASSPPSGYFTGDYGYTF.

The chain employs TRBV4-1 and TRBJ1-2, with 8 bases aligning to TRBD1. The CDR3 totals 15 residues. Germline trimming cut 0 bases from V and 8 bases from J; bases unmatched to any gene: 8. The germline CDR1 and CDR2 sequences are MGHRA and YSYEKL. As DNA, the CDR3 is TGCGCCAGCAGCCAAGAAGCCGGACAGGGCTTAGGCTACACCTTC. Residues: CASSQEAGQGLGYTF.

This clone was recorded once. The J gene is TRBJ2-3, the V gene TRBV30, with a possible D match to TRBD1 (6 bases). This CDR3 region has 12 residues. The V and J ends lost 4 bases and 14 bases respectively, with 19 bases between them. Per germline, CDR1 GTSNPN and CDR2 SVGIG (reference sequence). CDR3 sequence reads: CAWILPSGQGYF. CDR3 coding DNA: TGTGCCTGGATTTTGCCTTCGGGACAAGGGTATTTT.

The chain employs TRBV2 and TRBJ2-3; 8 bases align to TRBD2. Looked up from germline, CDR1 is SNHLY and CDR2 is FYNNEI. CDR3 length: 13 amino acids. The trim removed 7 bases at V and 3 bases at J, leaving 3 bases unmatched. The CDR3 coding sequence is TGTGCCAGCATGGAGCGGGAGACAGATACGCAGTATTTT. It translates to CASMERETDTQYF.

A single count supports this clone. The gene calls are TRBV11-3 and TRBJ2-1, with D perhaps matching TRBD1 (5 bases). The CDR3 extends over 18 amino acids. Germline V lookup: CDR1 SGHNT, CDR2 YENEEA. V was pared by 0 bases and J by 4 bases, with 19 bases between. CDR3 loop: CASSLDQGSGIPYNEQFF. CDR3 nucleotide sequence: TGTGCCAGCAGCTTAGATCAGGGTTCAGGGATCCCTTACAATGAGCAGTTCTTC.

As regards this clone: The same CDR3 arises from other DNA sequences in this sample as well. The J gene is TRBJ1-2, the V gene TRBV18; D perhaps matches TRBD1 (5 bases). Trimming left V 3 bases short and J 0 bases short, with 8 bases between. There are 14 residues in the CDR3. The V gene's germline CDR1 is KGHSH and CDR2 LQKENI. This CDR3 is CASSPGAANYGYTF. The CDR3 nucleotides read TGTGCCAGCTCACCCGGGGCGGCTAACTATGGCTACACCTTC.

The J gene is TRBJ2-1, the V gene TRBV5-6; the D gene is possibly TRBD1 (5 bases). From germline, CDR1 is SGHDT and CDR2 YYEEEE. Trimming left V 5 bases short and J 6 bases short, with 18 bases between. This CDR3 is 15 amino acids long. As DNA, the CDR3 is TGTGCCAGCAGGGGGCGGTGGGGCCAAGTCAATGAGCAGTTCTTC. This encodes CASRGRWGQVNEQFF.

This sequence joins TRBV28 and TRBJ2-7, with TRBD1 as a possible D gene (5 bases). V dropped 6 bases and J dropped 4 bases, with 10 bases sitting between them. The length of the CDR3 is 12 residues. Per germline, CDR1 MDHEN and CDR2 SYDVKM. CDR3 nucleotides: TGTGCCAGCAGCTTAGGGGTTTACGAGCAGTACTTC. Its translation: CASSLGVYEQYF.

The gene calls are TRBV27 and TRBJ2-6, with 11 positions matching TRBD1. The CDR3 sequence is 18 residues long. V dropped 1 base and J dropped 2; count of bases not matched to a gene: 4. Germline V CDR1 and CDR2: MNHEY, SMNVEV (reference sequence). The CDR3 DNA reads as TGTGCCAGCAGTTTATACGGACAGGGGGCAACTGGGGCCAACGTCCTGACTTTC. Amino acid sequence: CASSLYGQGATGANVLTF.

This chain connects TRBV21-1 to TRBJ1-2. TRBV21-1 is a recognized pseudogene. There are 13 residues in the CDR3. CDR3: CASKVFSGSGYTF. CDR3 nucleotides: TGTGCCAGCAAGGTTTTTAGTGGGAGTGGCTACACCTTC.

The genes are TRBV4-1 and TRBJ2-5; D gene unclear. The CDR3 totals 16 residues. Per the germline V gene, CDR1 is MGHRA and CDR2 is YSYEKL. Trimming pared 1 base from V and 5 bases from J, leaving 17 bases between. The CDR3 DNA follows: TGCGCCAGCAGCCAAGTATCAACCCGGAGAGATGAGACCCAGTACTTC. Translation: CASSQVSTRRDETQYF.

The rearrangement links TRBV5-1 to TRBJ1-2; tentatively, D is TRBD1 (5 bases). V was cut by 1 base and J by 7 bases, with 14 bases left in between. The CDR3 is made up of 14 amino acids. Germline CDR1 and CDR2: SGHRS and YFSETQ. Here the CDR3 reads CASSLNSGASGYTF. The CDR3, as DNA: TGCGCCAGCAGCTTGAACTCCGGGGCTAGTGGCTACACCTTC.

The J gene is TRBJ2-1, the V gene TRBV5-1; D might be TRBD1 (7 bases). This CDR3 comprises 15 residues. Trimming cost V 4 bases and J 6 bases, with 17 bases left between them. Germline V gives CDR1 SGHRS, CDR2 YFSETQ. CDR3 protein: CASSLAGQIVNEQFF. The CDR3 coding sequence is TGCGCCAGCAGCCTGGCGGGACAGATTGTCAATGAGCAGTTCTTC. Filled out from reference TRBV5-1 and TRBJ2-1, the complete variable domain reads KAGVTQTPRYLIKTRGQQVTLSCSPISGHRSVSWYQQTPGQGLQFLFEYFSETQRNKGNFPGRFSGRQFSNSRSEMNVSTLELGDSALYLCASSLAGQIVNEQFFGPGTRLTVL.